This T cell receptor beta chain was documented in a study of T cell repertoires in cytomegalovirus infection. Study summary: Through public TCR beta signatures, both CMV infection and matching HLA type were indicated.

About this clonotype itself: What it recognizes is unknown.

The CDR3 runs 13 residues. Trimming left V 6 bases short and J 11 bases short, with 19 bases between. TCRdb ran MiXCR on the reads and lists one entry per CDR3 protein. The sample has 400,000 or so distinct CDR3 sequences, approximately 18% seen once. The study's findings and limits: Of the TCR beta families, the public ones yielded a cumulative frequency that identified carriers of CMV plus the relevant HLA. There were HLA-C-restricted CMV-specific TCR beta clonotypes dominating the ex vivo response.

Sequenced: PBMCs. This chain connects TRBV12-3 or TRBV12-4 to TRBJ1-1, with TRBD1 as a possible D gene (5 bases). The receptor's source is a human donor in good health (CMV status not recorded). Some clones in this sample may be carry-over from other donors' samples. DNA for the CDR3: TGTGCCAGCAGCACAAGCCAGGGTTTCGCGGCTTTCTTT. This codes for CASSTSQGFAAFF.